Below are 22 T cell receptor beta chains sequenced from a single sample in a study of radiotherapy plus CTLA-4 blockade in lung cancer. Produced via immunoSEQ multiplex PCR; TCRdb's table is partial and in-frame only. Among some 73,000 clones listed, over 70% were seen once. This material consisted of peripheral blood, taken from a patient treated with radiotherapy plus ipilimumab. These receptor sequences come from a human donor with non-small cell lung cancer whose response to radiotherapy plus ipilimumab could not be evaluated. Some clones in this sample may be carry-over from other donors' samples.

This chain uses TRBV2 with TRBJ2-1, with D tentatively TRBD2 (5 bases). The CDR3 contains 13 residues. Germline CDR1 reads SNHLY; CDR2 reads FYNNEI. Trimming took 7 bases from V and 10 from J, leaving 17 bases between them. CDR3 bases: TGTGCCAGCACCGAGGAGAGGGTTCGGGAGCAGTTCTTC. Amino acid sequence: CASTEERVREQFF.

With respect to this clone: Germline is not matched at one junction end, which may reflect a read error. The chain recombines TRBV29-1 with TRBJ1-1; perhaps TRBD1 as D (6 bases). The germline gives CDR1 SQVTM, CDR2 ANQGSEA. The CDR3 length is 8 residues. The CDR3 sequence is CSDGQTTF. As DNA, the CDR3 is TGCAGCGACGGACAGACGACATTT.

This chain links TRBV5-1 with TRBJ1-2, with no clear D. The V end lost 0 bases, the J end lost 4 bases, and 10 bases lay between the germline ends. CDR1 and CDR2 from the germline V gene are SGHRS and YFSETQ. This CDR3 has 14 amino acids. The DNA of the CDR3 is TGCGCCAGCAGCTTGGACACCTCTGGCTATGGCTACACCTTC. Amino acid sequence: CASSLDTSGYGYTF. The variable domain in full, completed from reference TRBV5-1 and TRBJ1-2, reads KAGVTQTPRYLIKTRGQQVTLSCSPISGHRSVSWYQQTPGQGLQFLFEYFSETQRNKGNFPGRFSGRQFSNSRSEMNVSTLELGDSALYLCASSLDTSGYGYTFGSGTRLTVV.

The chain combines TRBV9 with TRBJ1-1, with 7 bases fitting TRBD1. CDR3 length: 14 residues. CDR1 is SGDLS and CDR2 is YYNGEE in the germline V gene. With 4 bases clipped from V and 6 bases from J, the junction kept 9 bases outside the gene matches. The DNA for the CDR3 is TGTGCCAGCAGCTCCGAGACAGGGAAGGCTGAAGCTTTCTTT. Amino acid sequence: CASSSETGKAEAFF.

The J gene is TRBJ1-5, the V gene TRBV4-1, with D unresolved. In germline, CDR1 is MGHRA, CDR2 YSYEKL. The CDR3 has 14 residues. Trimming removed 4 bases from V and 1 base from J, with 8 bases in between. The CDR3 region has the DNA TGCGCCAGCAGCCCCGGAGAGAGCAATCAGCCCCAGCATTTT. Protein sequence: CASSPGESNQPQHF.

The chain recombines TRBV6-1 with TRBJ2-5; TRBD2 might be the D (5 bases). The CDR3 has 15 residues. V shed 0 bases and J shed 0 bases, with 8 bases lying between them. Looked up from germline, CDR1 is MNHNS and CDR2 is SASEGT. The CDR3 reads CASSEALGNQETQYF. In nucleotides, the CDR3 is TGTGCCAGCAGTGAAGCGCTCGGGAACCAAGAGACCCAGTACTTC.

This clone appeared a few times. The chain carries TRBV21-1 and TRBJ2-7; the table's D gene call, TRBD2, was not cross checked with the DNA. TRBV21-1 is marked as a pseudogene. The CDR3 runs 17 residues. Written as DNA, the CDR3 is TGTGCCAGCAGCAAAGCTGGGGGGGACTCTGATTCCTACGAGCAGTACTTC. Its protein is CASSKAGGDSDSYEQYF.

V is TRBV28 and J is TRBJ2-7; 10 bases map to TRBD2. There are 15 residues in the CDR3. CDR1 and CDR2 from the germline V gene are MDHEN and SYDVKM. V was pared by 6 bases and J by 0 bases, with 5 bases of the junction left unmatched. The DNA of the CDR3 is TGTGCCAGCAGCCTAGCGGGGGCCAGCTCCTACGAGCAGTACTTC. Its translation is CASSLAGASSYEQYF.

The chain's CDR3 is CASRWTGSTEAFF. The CDR3 DNA sequence: TGTGCCAGCAGGTGGACAGGGTCTACTGAAGCTTTCTTT. This chain uses TRBV6-5 with TRBJ1-1, with 8 positions matching TRBD1. The germline V gene has CDR1 MNHEY and CDR2 SVGAGI. The CDR3 loop spans 13 amino acids. V lost 6 bases and J lost 5; bases outside the gene matches: 5.

The chain carries TRBV5-6 and TRBJ2-1; maybe TRBD1 (5 bases). Germline-derived CDR1 and CDR2 are SGHDT and YYEEEE. This CDR3 comprises 16 residues. V was shortened by 0 bases and J by 0 bases, with 10 bases between the two germline ends. This CDR3 reads CASSLGGPSSYNEQFF. In DNA, the CDR3 is TGTGCCAGCAGCTTGGGGGGCCCGAGCTCCTACAATGAGCAGTTCTTC.

The chain uses TRBV28 and TRBJ1-2, with a tentative D call TRBD1 (6 bases). Germline V gives CDR1 MDHEN, CDR2 SYDVKM. V gave up 2 bases and J gave up 8 bases, with 21 bases separating them. The CDR3 spans 16 residues. CDR3 sequence: CASSLPPPDTGTGYTF. As DNA, the CDR3 is TGTGCCAGCAGTTTACCTCCCCCAGACACAGGGACGGGCTACACCTTC.

This clone appeared once. The chain couples TRBV28 to TRBJ1-2; tentative D call: TRBD1 (5 bases). V dropped 7 bases and J dropped 4 bases, with 19 bases sitting between them. The CDR3 runs to 15 residues. Germline assignment: CDR1 MDHEN and CDR2 SYDVKM. For the CDR3, the DNA is TGTGCCAGCACCCTAGGAGCAGGGCCCGTCTATGGCTACACCTTC. Its protein is CASTLGAGPVYGYTF.

This clone showed up just a few times. The rearrangement uses TRBV5-4 and TRBJ2-1; 12 bases agree with TRBD1. The CDR3 runs to 15 residues. Germline lookup yields CDR1 SGHNT and CDR2 YYREEE (reference sequence). V was clipped by 4 bases and J by 8 bases; unmatched bases: 7. The CDR3 protein is CASSGGQGARDEQFF. DNA for the CDR3: TGTGCCAGCAGCGGGGGACAGGGGGCCAGAGATGAGCAGTTCTTC. The whole variable domain, filled in from reference TRBV5-4 and TRBJ2-1, reads ETGVTQSPTHLIKTRGQQVTLRCSSQSGHNTVSWYQQALGQGPQFIFQYYREEENGRGNFPPRFSGLQFPNYSSELNVNALELDDSALYLCASSGGQGARDEQFFGPGTRLTVL.

The V and J genes are TRBV14 and TRBJ2-5, with D hard to call. V shed 4 bases and J shed 0 bases, with 3 bases lying between them. The germline V gene encodes CDR1 SGHDN and CDR2 FVKESK. The CDR3 is made up of 12 amino acids. The CDR3 nucleotides read TGTGCCAGCAGCCGAGACCAAGAGACCCAGTACTTC. It yields the protein CASSRDQETQYF.

J is TRBJ1-2 and V is TRBV5-4, with D maybe TRBD1 (6 bases). CDR1 SGHNT and CDR2 YYREEE come from the germline V gene (reference sequence). The CDR3 totals 12 residues. V was pared by 4 bases and J by 8 bases, with 12 bases between. The CDR3 DNA reads as TGTGCCAGCAGCGGCGGGGGCTGGGGCTACACCTTC. This encodes CASSGGGWGYTF.

The chain couples TRBV5-1 to TRBJ2-5; no reliable D call. This CDR3 spans 14 amino acids. V lost 4 bases, J lost 5 bases, and 15 bases lay in between. In germline, CDR1 is SGHRS, CDR2 YFSETQ. This CDR3 is CASSSTGLRETQYF. The CDR3 DNA is TGCGCCAGCAGCAGTACGGGTCTCCGGGAGACCCAGTACTTC.

The chain joins TRBV6-1 to TRBJ2-7, with a weak D call TRBD1 (8 bases). The CDR3 consists of 14 residues. Germline CDR1 reads MNHNS; CDR2 reads SASEGT. DNA for the CDR3: TGTGCAGGGGGGGTGGCAGGGGGCGCGTACGAGCAGTACTTC. Protein product: CAGGVAGGAYEQYF.

This clone was detected a few times. In DNA, the CDR3 is TGTGCCAGCAGCTTTGTACAGGGAGGGGGGGAGCTGTTTTTT. This gives the protein CASSFVQGGGELFF. The chain links TRBV7-8 to TRBJ2-2; maybe TRBD2 (7 bases). Germline assignment: CDR1 SGHVS and CDR2 FQNEAQ. This CDR3 is 14 amino acids long. Trimming removed 3 bases from V and 8 bases from J, with 13 bases in between.

The count of this clone is one. This chain connects TRBV28 to TRBJ1-2, with TRBD1 as a possible D gene (6 bases). CDR1 is MDHEN, CDR2 SYDVKM, per germline. Trimming stripped 9 bases from V and 2 bases from J, with 16 bases between. There are 14 residues in the CDR3. The DNA for the CDR3 is TGTGCCAGTATAACGGGGGGCTGGAACTATGGCTACACCTTC. Amino acid sequence: CASITGGWNYGYTF.

This clone has just one count. The chain couples TRBV2 to TRBJ1-1; D unresolved. The ends were cut back, 7 bases at V and 4 bases at J, with 10 bases in the middle. CDR3 length: 12 residues. The germline CDR1 and CDR2 sequences are SNHLY and FYNNEI. CDR3 in DNA: TGTGCCAGCATATCCGGGGTCACTGAAGCTTTCTTT. Its translation is CASISGVTEAFF.

Points on this clone: The junction departs from germline at one end; a sequencing error may be responsible. The genes are TRBV20-1 and TRBJ1-2, with a possible D match to TRBD1 (5 bases). This CDR3 comprises 11 residues. Germline V CDR1 and CDR2: DFQATT, SNEGSKA (reference sequence). In DNA, the CDR3 is TGCAGTGCTAGAGATCTGGACAATATCGTCTTC. Amino acid sequence: CSARDLDNIVF.

The chain uses TRBV29-1 and TRBJ1-2; D is perhaps TRBD1 (5 bases). V was pared by 0 bases and J by 7 bases, with 12 bases between. Germline V gives CDR1 SQVTM, CDR2 ANQGSEA. The CDR3 has 13 amino acids. The CDR3 bases are TGCAGCGTTGAAGATCGTGGGAGGGGTGGCTACACCTTC. Its translation: CSVEDRGRGGYTF. Drawing the rest from reference TRBV29-1 and TRBJ1-2, the complete variable domain is SAVISQKPSRDICQRGTSLTIQCQVDSQVTMMFWYRQQPGQSLTLIATANQGSEATYESGFVIDKFPISRPNLTFSTLTVSNMSPEDSSIYLCSVEDRGRGGYTFGSGTRLTVV.